Each of the 2 T cell receptor beta chains below was sequenced from the same sample in a study of cytomegalovirus exposure and HLA in healthy donors. Vbeta (60) and Jbeta (13) primers were used in the PCR. Profiling relied on immunoSEQ multiplex PCR, and the TCRdb table lists in-frame clones only, not all of them. In the table there are approximately 150,000 clones, roughly 77% of which are singletons. The sequencing input was PBMCs. The receptor source for this set is a woman aged 40 to 50 in good health and CMV-seropositive.

V usage is TRBV20-1 and J usage is TRBJ1-2; D is undetermined. V was shortened by 3 bases and J by 8 bases, with 10 bases between the two germline ends. The CDR3 spans 11 residues. CDR1 is DFQATT, CDR2 SNEGSKA, per germline (reference sequence). CDR3 sequence reads: CSASPGKGYTF. CDR3 DNA: TGCAGTGCTAGTCCAGGAAAAGGCTACACCTTC.

The V gene is TRBV12-5, the J gene TRBJ2-7, with 10 positions matching TRBD2. V lost 0 bases and J lost 0; bases outside the gene matches: 5. This CDR3 spans 17 amino acids. Looked up from germline, CDR1 is LGHNT and CDR2 is FRNRAP. CDR3: CASGLVTSGEISYEQYF. The CDR3 bases are TGTGCTAGTGGTTTGGTAACTAGCGGGGAAATCTCCTACGAGCAGTACTTC.